One and the same sample provided the 30 T cell receptor beta chains below, sequenced in a study of T cells in Graves' hyperthyroidism and ophthalmopathy. RNA transcripts served as the template for amplifying TCR beta CDR3 regions. In the first-round RT-PCR of the TCR CDR3, the HTBI primer set was used. TCRdb re-called the multiplex PCR reads with MiXCR, one entry per CDR3 protein. Of approximately 420,000 distinct CDR3 sequences detected, roughly 13% appear once; the ten largest clones hold about 4.9%. Sequenced: blood. These receptors originate from a woman aged 18-29 years with Graves' hyperthyroidism.

This clonotype was recorded a few times. The rearrangement uses TRBV19 and TRBJ1-5; D call uncertain. The CDR3 has 15 residues. The ends were cut back, 5 bases at V and 3 bases at J, with 14 bases in the middle. Germline values: CDR1 LNHDA, CDR2 SQIVND (reference sequence). CDR3 nucleotide sequence: TGTGCCAGTAGTCAGTCAGTCGACTTCAATCAGCCCCAGCATTTT. It translates to CASSQSVDFNQPQHF. The whole variable domain, filled in from reference TRBV19 and TRBJ1-5, reads DGGITQSPKYLFRKEGQNVTLSCEQNLNHDAMYWYRQDPGQGLRLIYYSQIVNDFQKGDIAEGYSVSREKKESFPLTVTSAQKNPTAFYLCASSQSVDFNQPQHFGDGTRLSIL.

This clonotype was seen more than once but under ten times. V gene TRBV10-3 combines with J gene TRBJ1-1; the match to TRBD1 covers 7 bases. This CDR3 region has 14 residues. V dropped 11 bases and J dropped 3; count of bases not matched to a gene: 12. Germline CDR1 ENHRY, CDR2 SYGVKD. CDR3 in DNA: TGTGCCCCCAGGGGGACTTTGGGGGACACTGAAGCTTTCTTT. This gives the protein CAPRGTLGDTEAFF.

This clonotype was seen ten or more times. V is TRBV11-2 and J is TRBJ2-1; maybe TRBD2 (5 bases). This CDR3 comprises 14 residues. Germline CDR1 is SGHAT and CDR2 is FQNNGV. Between the trimmed V and J ends, which lost 2 bases and 5 bases, there was a span of 10 bases. The CDR3 bases are TGTGCCAGCAGCTTAATTGCGGGCAACAATGAGCAGTTCTTC. Protein: CASSLIAGNNEQFF.

The J gene is TRBJ2-7, the V gene TRBV7-9, with TRBD2 identical over 10 bases. After removal of 5 bases from V and 3 bases from J, the junction contained 7 bases not matched to a gene. The CDR3 sequence is 15 residues long. Germline loops: CDR1 SEHNR, CDR2 FQNEAQ (reference sequence). CDR3 residues: CASSDIIAGGYEQYF. The CDR3 nucleotides are TGTGCCAGCAGCGACATCATAGCGGGAGGCTACGAGCAGTACTTC.

At least ten counts were recorded for this clonotype. The J gene is TRBJ2-7, the V gene TRBV5-1; unclear D gene. Deletions cut 4 bases from V and 6 bases from J, with 11 bases between. CDR1 and CDR2 (germline): SGHRS, YFSETQ. The CDR3 is 12 amino acids. Here the CDR3 DNA reads TGCGCCAGCAGCCCGGGCCTGGCCGAGCAGTACTTC. Protein: CASSPGLAEQYF.

The chain links TRBV18 to TRBJ1-4; weak D call: TRBD1 (6 bases). The germline V gene has CDR1 KGHSH and CDR2 LQKENI. The CDR3 is 14 residues long. V gave up 5 bases and J gave up 2 bases, with 9 bases separating them. CDR3 nucleotide sequence: TGTGCCAGCTCATGGGGGGCTACTAATGAAAAACTGTTTTTT. This encodes CASSWGATNEKLFF.

This clonotype was seen repeatedly, ten times or more. V gene TRBV11-1 combines with J gene TRBJ2-4, with TRBD1 identical over 8 bases. Looked up from germline, CDR1 is SGHAT and CDR2 is FQDESV (reference sequence). V lost 6 bases to trimming and J lost 6 bases; unmatched junction nucleotides: 16. The CDR3 runs to 17 residues. The CDR3 spells CASRPGTGGMTGNIQYF. In DNA form, the CDR3 reads TGTGCCAGCAGACCCGGGACAGGAGGTATGACTGGAAACATTCAGTACTTC.

A few counts support this clonotype. The CDR3 loop reads CASSLDPAGYNEQFF. CDR3 in DNA: TGTGCCAGCAGCTTAGACCCAGCGGGTTACAATGAGCAGTTCTTC. V and J are TRBV7-8 and TRBJ2-1; D is possibly TRBD2 (6 bases). Trimming took off 1 base at V and 4 bases at J, with 11 bases between the two ends. Per germline, CDR1 SGHVS and CDR2 FQNEAQ. The CDR3 is 15 amino acids.

This clonotype was seen repeatedly, ten times or more. The V call is TRBV28, the J call TRBJ1-2; D is unclear. The CDR3 runs to 13 residues. V shed 4 bases and J shed 6 bases, with 12 bases lying between them. The germline gives CDR1 MDHEN, CDR2 SYDVKM. The CDR3 here is CASSSDPIDGYTF. The CDR3 DNA follows: TGTGCCAGCAGTTCCGACCCGATCGATGGCTACACCTTC.

This clonotype appeared a few times. V gene TRBV19 combines with J gene TRBJ2-1; D gene ambiguous. The V end was cut by 6 bases, the J end by 0 bases, with 9 bases between. Germline V lookup: CDR1 LNHDA, CDR2 SQIVND (reference sequence). CDR3 length equals 14 residues. The chain's CDR3 is CASSTESSYNEQFF. DNA for the CDR3: TGTGCCAGTAGCACAGAGAGCTCCTACAATGAGCAGTTCTTC.

This clonotype occurred many times. The chain employs TRBV19 and TRBJ1-1; 10 nucleotides line up with TRBD1. CDR3 size: 15 residues. V lost 5 bases and J lost 4; bases outside the gene matches: 7. The V gene's germline CDR1 is LNHDA and CDR2 SQIVND (reference sequence). CDR3 DNA: TGTGCCAGTAGTCCGGGGACAGGGGAGAGCACTGAAGCTTTCTTT. Translating it yields CASSPGTGESTEAFF.

The chain uses TRBV20-1 and TRBJ2-7, with 9 bases lining up with TRBD2. The V gene's germline CDR1 is DFQATT and CDR2 SNEGSKA (reference sequence). V shed 0 bases and J 5 bases; nucleotides not matched to a gene: 17. The CDR3 extends over 18 amino acids. The CDR3 DNA sequence: TGCAGTGCTAGAGATTGGCGGACTAGCGAGAGGGTCAACGACGAGCAGTACTTC. This codes for CSARDWRTSERVNDEQYF.

The chain carries TRBV9 and TRBJ2-1; 8 bases agree with TRBD2. The germline gives CDR1 SGDLS, CDR2 YYNGEE. Trimming cost V 5 bases and J 2 bases; bases outside gene matches: 12. The CDR3 runs to 17 residues. CDR3: CASRAGPISGTYNEQFF. The CDR3 bases are TGTGCCAGCAGAGCCGGGCCCATTAGCGGGACCTACAATGAGCAGTTCTTC.

In this sample, this clonotype turned up many times. The chain has TRBV12-3 or TRBV12-4 and TRBJ2-1; D is ambiguous. This CDR3 spans 16 amino acids. V gave up 7 bases and J gave up 7 bases, with 23 bases separating them. In nucleotides, the CDR3 is TGTGCCAGCAATCCAAATCTGGCTTCGGGTAAGAATGAGCAGTTCTTC. This translates into CASNPNLASGKNEQFF.

This clonotype came up many times. The rearrangement joins TRBV11-1 to TRBJ1-1; TRBD1 matches at 8 bases. This CDR3 has 14 amino acids. The trim removed 5 bases at V and 5 bases at J, leaving 7 bases unmatched. The germline V gene has CDR1 SGHAT and CDR2 FQDESV (reference sequence). The CDR3 loop is CASSIDRGSTEAFF. In nucleotides, the CDR3 is TGTGCCAGCAGCATCGACAGGGGTTCGACTGAAGCTTTCTTT.

This clonotype was recorded a few times. This chain uses TRBV20-1 with TRBJ2-3; TRBD2 aligns across 10 bases. V shed 1 base, J shed 5 bases, and the junction held 21 bases outside the gene matches. The CDR3 contains 20 residues. Germline values: CDR1 DFQATT, CDR2 SNEGSKA (reference sequence). DNA for the CDR3: TGCAGTGCTAGAGTCCTATGGGGCAGCACCGGGACTAGCGCTTTAGATACGCAGTATTTT. Translation: CSARVLWGSTGTSALDTQYF.

The chain employs TRBV5-4 and TRBJ2-1; no clear D gene. The ends were cut back, 4 bases at V and 5 bases at J, with 13 bases in the middle. The CDR3 length is 14 residues. In germline, CDR1 is SGHNT, CDR2 YYREEE (reference sequence). Written as DNA, the CDR3 is TGTGCCAGCAGCGAATCAAGTACCAACAATGAGCAGTTCTTC. It is translated as CASSESSTNNEQFF.

A remark on this clonotype: One end of the junction fails to match germline, which may point to a read error. This rearrangement joins TRBV7-2 to TRBJ2-5; the D gene could be TRBD1 or TRBD2 (5 bases each). CDR3 size: 16 residues. Germline loops: CDR1 SGHTA, CDR2 FQGNSA. The CDR3 DNA sequence: TGTGCCAGCAGCCCCGGTTGGGCGGGCGGACAAGAGACCCGGTACTTC. This encodes CASSPGWAGGQETRYF.

This clonotype was detected many times. The V and J genes are TRBV11-2 and TRBJ2-1; D is tentatively TRBD1 or TRBD2 (5 bases each). Trimming left V 0 bases short and J 4 bases short, with 16 bases between. In germline, CDR1 is SGHAT, CDR2 FQNNGV. The CDR3 sequence is 17 residues long. DNA for the CDR3: TGTGCCAGCAGCTTAGATGGGACCGGGACGCCTTACAATGAGCAGTTCTTC. Translation: CASSLDGTGTPYNEQFF.

In this sample, this clonotype turned up a few times. A much more abundant neighbour one base away suggests this may be a read error. The rearrangement joins TRBV6-5 to TRBJ2-4; 10 bases match TRBD2. The CDR3 is 14 amino acids. The V segment lost 2 bases and the J segment 6 bases; nucleotides outside the gene matches: 1. The germline V gene encodes CDR1 MNHEY and CDR2 SVGAGI. CDR3 protein: CASSYRTSGNIQYF. CDR3 coding DNA: TGTGCCAGCAGTTACCGGACTAGCGGAAACATTCAGTACTTC.

For the CDR3, the DNA is TGTGCCAGCAGCTTAGATCACGGGACAGGGAGCACCGGGGAGCTGTTTTTT. Protein: CASSLDHGTGSTGELFF. The chain recombines TRBV11-2 with TRBJ2-2; 9 bases align to TRBD1. The length of the CDR3 is 17 residues. V lost 0 bases, J lost 4 bases, and 6 bases stayed unmatched. Germline V lookup: CDR1 SGHAT, CDR2 FQNNGV.

As regards this clonotype: This may arise from a read error, as a much more abundant clone is one base away. The chain couples TRBV6-2 or TRBV6-3 to TRBJ2-7, with D tentatively TRBD2 (6 bases). The germline V and J ends were trimmed by 2 bases and 6 bases, with 17 bases remaining between them. The germline V gene encodes CDR1 MNHEY and CDR2 SVGEGT. CDR3 length: 15 amino acids. CDR3 in amino acids: CASSYAIGRITEQYF. The CDR3 coding sequence is TGTGCCAGCAGTTACGCTATCGGGAGAATCACCGAGCAGTACTTC.

This clonotype was found many times. CDR3 bases: TGTGCCTGGAGCGCCGGCGGGAGTCGAGATACGCAGTATTTT. Protein: CAWSAGGSRDTQYF. V and J are TRBV30 and TRBJ2-3, with 7 bases lining up with TRBD2. J gave up 5 bases and V 3 bases, and 8 bases lay outside the gene matches. The CDR3 has 14 amino acids. Germline V lookup: CDR1 GTSNPN, CDR2 SVGIG (reference sequence).

A note on this clonotype: Being one base from a much bigger clone, this may be a read error. The chain links TRBV3-1 to TRBJ2-7; 10 bases agree with TRBD1. V shed 4 bases, J shed 4 bases, and the junction held 7 bases outside the gene matches. The CDR3 loop spans 15 amino acids. The germline gives CDR1 LGHDT, CDR2 YNNKEL (reference sequence). The CDR3 DNA is TGTGCCAGCAGCCCACTAGACAGGGGGCTTTACGAGCAGTACTTC. Amino acid sequence: CASSPLDRGLYEQYF.

Many counts were recorded for this clonotype. V and J are TRBV5-1 and TRBJ2-7; D is unclear. This CDR3 is built from 12 residues. V dropped 0 bases and J dropped 6 bases, with 7 bases sitting between them. Germline V gives CDR1 SGHRS, CDR2 YFSETQ. The CDR3 spells CASSLGGSEQYF. CDR3 coding DNA: TGCGCCAGCAGCTTGGGGGGTTCCGAGCAGTACTTC.

CDR3 bases: TGTGCCAGCAGCGTAGGGGCAGGGTGGAACACTGAAGCTTTCTTT. It translates to CASSVGAGWNTEAFF. The V gene is TRBV9, the J gene TRBJ1-1, with D maybe TRBD1 (5 bases). The germline V and J ends were trimmed by 0 bases and 1 base, with 10 bases remaining between them. This CDR3 is 15 amino acids long. Germline CDR1 SGDLS, CDR2 YYNGEE.

In its sample, this clonotype was seen many times. Here the CDR3 DNA reads TGCAGTGCTAGAGATGCGGTGATAGCGGGCGAGCAGTACTTC. As protein: CSARDAVIAGEQYF. The V gene is TRBV20-1, the J gene TRBJ2-7; 7 bases map to TRBD2. From germline, CDR1 is DFQATT and CDR2 SNEGSKA (reference sequence). Trimming took 0 bases from V and 6 from J; bases not matched to a gene: 8. The CDR3 has 14 amino acids.

This clonotype was recorded at least ten times. J is TRBJ2-1 and V is TRBV30, with TRBD2 matching over 8 bases. Germline V gene sequence: CDR1 GTSNPN, CDR2 SVGIG (reference sequence). V was clipped by 2 bases and J by 6 bases; unmatched bases: 3. The CDR3 has 13 residues. CDR3 in DNA: TGTGCCTGGAGTCTGACTAGCGTCAATGAGCAGTTCTTC. This encodes CAWSLTSVNEQFF. Full variable domain (rest looked up from reference TRBV30 and TRBJ2-1): SQTIHQWPATLVQPVGSPLSLECTVEGTSNPNLYWYRQAAGRGLQLLFYSVGIGQISSEVPQNLSASRPQDRQFILSSKKLLLSDSGFYLCAWSLTSVNEQFFGPGTRLTVL.

This clonotype has a handful of counts. The V and J genes are TRBV3-1 and TRBJ2-7; possible D gene TRBD2, 6 bases. Trimming removed 1 base from V and 3 bases from J, with 10 bases in between. CDR1 and CDR2 from the germline V gene are LGHDT and YNNKEL (reference sequence). The CDR3 is 14 residues long. The CDR3 region has the DNA TGTGCCAGCAGCCAAGTAAGCGGGTTCTACGAGCAGTACTTC. It yields the protein CASSQVSGFYEQYF.

There are many counts of this clonotype. V is TRBV29-1 and J is TRBJ1-2; D is perhaps TRBD1 (5 bases). Germline CDR1 SQVTM, CDR2 ANQGSEA. The length of the CDR3 is 13 residues. Trimming shortened V by 2 bases and J by 3 bases, and 10 bases separated the two germline ends. CDR3 residues: CSVEYAGYYGYTF. In DNA, the CDR3 is TGCAGCGTTGAATATGCAGGGTACTATGGCTACACCTTC.